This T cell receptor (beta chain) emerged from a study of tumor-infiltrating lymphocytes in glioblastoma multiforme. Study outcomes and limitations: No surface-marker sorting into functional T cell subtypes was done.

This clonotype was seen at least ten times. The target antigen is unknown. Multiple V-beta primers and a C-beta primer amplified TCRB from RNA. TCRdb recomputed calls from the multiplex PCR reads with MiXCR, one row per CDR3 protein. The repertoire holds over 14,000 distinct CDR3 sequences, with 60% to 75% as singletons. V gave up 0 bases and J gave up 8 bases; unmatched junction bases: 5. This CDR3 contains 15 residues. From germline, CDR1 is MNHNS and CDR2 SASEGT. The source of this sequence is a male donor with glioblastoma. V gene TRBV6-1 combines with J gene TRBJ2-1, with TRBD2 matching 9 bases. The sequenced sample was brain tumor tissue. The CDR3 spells CASSEARSGSDEQFF. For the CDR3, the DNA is TGTGCCAGCAGTGAAGCGCGTAGCGGGAGCGATGAGCAGTTCTTC.